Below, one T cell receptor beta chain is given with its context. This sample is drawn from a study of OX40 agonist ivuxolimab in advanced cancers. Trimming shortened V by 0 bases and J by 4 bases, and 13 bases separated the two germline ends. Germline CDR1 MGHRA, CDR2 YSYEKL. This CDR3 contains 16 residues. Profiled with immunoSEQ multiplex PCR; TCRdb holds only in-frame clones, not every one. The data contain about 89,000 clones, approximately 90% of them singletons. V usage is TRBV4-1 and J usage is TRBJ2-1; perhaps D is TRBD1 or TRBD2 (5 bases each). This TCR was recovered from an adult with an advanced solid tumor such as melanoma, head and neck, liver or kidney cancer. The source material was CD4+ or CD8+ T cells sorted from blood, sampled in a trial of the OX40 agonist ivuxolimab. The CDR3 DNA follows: TGCGCCAGCAGCCAAGACCCCGGGAAGGGGTACAATGAGCAGTTCTTC. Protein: CASSQDPGKGYNEQFF.